Described below is a single T cell receptor (beta chain) sequence and its context. Its cognate antigen is unknown. The data stem from a study of T cell clonotyping in hematopoietic cell transplantation. Overall study context: Cytoreduction preceded collection of pretransplant recipient samples.

Study conclusions and caveats: Pathologically expanded recipient clonotypes increased progressively from day 30 to day 180 as diversity fell. Broader posttransplant TCR repertoire diversity was predicted by graft donor and pretransplant recipient Inverse Simpson Index values.

As to time point: recipient sample about 28 days before transplant, after cytoreduction. Measured with immunoSEQ multiplex PCR; TCRdb has only the in-frame clones, and not every one. Among tens of thousands of clones listed, about 85% were seen once. Between the trimmed V and J ends, which lost 5 bases and 1 base, there was a span of 12 bases. This CDR3 has 15 residues. The germline CDR1 and CDR2 sequences are LGHNA and YNFKEQ. This TCR was recovered from a man between 60 and 75 years old with acute myeloid leukemia. Some clones in this sample may be carry-over from other donors' samples. The chain combines TRBV4-2 with TRBJ1-5, with no clear D. The sample was peripheral blood mononuclear cells, taken before stem cell transplant. As DNA, the CDR3 is TGTGCCAGCAGCGGTACGACGTTAAGCAATCAGCCCCAGCATTTT. The encoded protein is CASSGTTLSNQPQHF.